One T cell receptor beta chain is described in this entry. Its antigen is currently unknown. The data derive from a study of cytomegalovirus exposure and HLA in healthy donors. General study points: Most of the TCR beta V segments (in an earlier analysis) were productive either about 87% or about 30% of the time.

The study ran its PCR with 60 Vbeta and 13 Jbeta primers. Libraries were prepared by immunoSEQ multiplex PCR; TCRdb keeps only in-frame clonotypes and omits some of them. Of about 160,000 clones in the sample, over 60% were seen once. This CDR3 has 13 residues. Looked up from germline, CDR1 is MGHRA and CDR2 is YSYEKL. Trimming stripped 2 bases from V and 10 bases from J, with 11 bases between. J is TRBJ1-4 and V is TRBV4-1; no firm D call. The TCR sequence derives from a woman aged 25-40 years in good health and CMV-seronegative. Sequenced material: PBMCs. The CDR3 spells CASSQRVSGKLFF. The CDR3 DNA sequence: TGCGCCAGCAGCCAACGGGTCTCTGGAAAACTGTTTTTT.